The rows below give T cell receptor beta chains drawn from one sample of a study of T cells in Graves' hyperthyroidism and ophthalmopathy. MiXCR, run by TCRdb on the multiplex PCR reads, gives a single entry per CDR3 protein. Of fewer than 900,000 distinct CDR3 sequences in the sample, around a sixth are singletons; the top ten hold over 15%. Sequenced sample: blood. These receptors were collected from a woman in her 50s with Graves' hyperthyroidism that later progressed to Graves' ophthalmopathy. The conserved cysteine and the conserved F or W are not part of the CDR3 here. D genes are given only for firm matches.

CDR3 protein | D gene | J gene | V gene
ASSSVGGYT | . | TRBJ1-2 | TRBV5-1
ASSLPSAYNEQF | . | TRBJ2-1 | TRBV5-6
ASSGRDRAGYGYT | TRBD1 | TRBJ1-2 | TRBV9
ASSQDFAARYGYT | . | TRBJ1-2 | TRBV3-1
ASSSRQGQVTGELF | TRBD1 | TRBJ2-2 | TRBV7-6
ASSQTVAGYNEQF | TRBD2 | TRBJ2-1 | TRBV3-1
ASSWMLAGGISYNEQF | TRBD2 | TRBJ2-1 | TRBV5-6
ASSSIGGQDMNTEAF | TRBD1 | TRBJ1-1 | TRBV19
SAPGQMNTEAF | TRBD1 | TRBJ1-1 | TRBV20-1
ASRAGTENSPLH | TRBD1 | TRBJ1-6 | TRBV6-1
AGRDSNNNEQF | TRBD1 | TRBJ2-1 | TRBV2
ASSYSGPTNTIY | . | TRBJ1-3 | TRBV5-4
ASSQARSSYEQY | . | TRBJ2-7 | TRBV3-1
ASSPRTSRQPGDTQY | TRBD2 | TRBJ2-3 | TRBV7-9
ASSEAVEFSPLH | . | TRBJ1-6 | TRBV6-1
ATSDATRDEQY | . | TRBJ2-7 | TRBV24-1
ASSYGLSYEQY | . | TRBJ2-7 | TRBV6-1
ASRAAGGAYNEQF | TRBD2 | TRBJ2-1 | TRBV11-2
ASSQRLYDIIEY | . | TRBJ2-5 | TRBV4-1
ASSLRTAEKLF | . | TRBJ1-4 | TRBV7-2
ASSEWTGENQPQH | TRBD1 | TRBJ1-5 | TRBV2
GARDGGRGSSNEQF | TRBD1 | TRBJ2-1 | TRBV20-1
ASSSPGYNTGELF | . | TRBJ2-2 | TRBV13
ASTRVPYYGYT | . | TRBJ1-2 | TRBV2
ASRPSEPSYGYT | . | TRBJ1-2 | TRBV12-3/TRBV12-4
ASNRDVGRRDGYT | . | TRBJ1-2 | TRBV6-1